Listed below are T cell receptor beta chains from one sample, sequenced in a study of T cell changes during pregnancy in multiple sclerosis. Sequencing was performed with immunoSEQ multiplex PCR; in TCRdb, only in-frame clones are kept and a portion is missing. The data contain roughly 16,000 clones, approximately 91% of them seen just once; the ten biggest clones take up roughly 12%. The sequenced sample was CD8+ T cells from peripheral blood mononuclear cells, obtained after pregnancy. Every receptor here comes from a female donor in good health, enrolled as a control in a pregnancy study. The CDR3 runs from the conserved cysteine through the conserved F or W. D genes are given only for firm matches. Size is stated for part of the rows, as once, few or many counts, or as a class when the clone is expanded.

d_call	v_call	j_call	clone_size	cdr3_aa	cdr3_nt
-	TRBV6-6	TRBJ2-1	-	CASISGNEQFF	TGTGCCAGCATCTCGGGAAATGAGCAGTTCTTC
-	TRBV7-7	TRBJ2-2	-	CASRDDSLMNTGELFF	TGTGCTAGCCGAGATGACTCCCTTATGAACACCGGGGAGCTGTTTTTT
TRBD2	TRBV6-4	TRBJ2-2	few	CASSVLAGEGTGELFF	TGTGCCAGCAGTGTTCTCGCGGGAGAGGGCACCGGGGAGCTGTTTTTT
-	TRBV10-3	TRBJ1-1	-	CAISEPQKGGFSEAFF	TGTGCCATCAGTGAGCCTCAAAAGGGAGGTTTTTCTGAAGCTTTCTTT
-	TRBV29-1	TRBJ2-1	-	CSVAAGSLNEQFF	TGCAGCGTTGCAGCGGGTTCGCTTAATGAGCAGTTCTTC
-	TRBV6-1	TRBJ1-6	-	CASRGLGISPLHF	TGTGCCAGCAGGGGACTTGGGATTTCACCCCTCCACTTT
-	TRBV5-6	TRBJ1-2	-	CASSPDSNGYTF	TGTGCCAGCAGCCCAGACAGTAATGGCTACACCTTC
TRBD1	TRBV2	TRBJ1-1	-	CASSPGQDFEAFF	TGTGCCAGCAGCCCGGGACAGGACTTTGAAGCTTTCTTT
-	TRBV5-4	TRBJ2-7	-	CASSFGASREQYF	TGTGCCAGCAGCTTCGGAGCTAGTCGCGAGCAGTACTTC
-	TRBV4-1	TRBJ1-6	once	CASSQDLDSPLHF	TGCGCCAGCAGCCAAGATCTAGATTCACCCCTCCACTTT
TRBD2	TRBV7-7	TRBJ2-1	-	CASSLTRGRSDNEQFF	TGTGCTAGCAGCTTAACCCGCGGGAGAAGCGACAATGAGCAGTTCTTC
-	TRBV6-5	TRBJ1-3	-	CASSYNVGNTIYF	TGTGCCAGCAGTTACAATGTAGGAAACACCATATATTTT
-	TRBV28	TRBJ2-3	-	CASSQGDTSTDTQYF	TGTGCCAGCAGTCAAGGGGATACTAGCACAGATACGCAGTATTTT
TRBD2	TRBV7-2	TRBJ2-7	-	CASSLDTSGRYEQYF	TGTGCCAGCAGCTTAGATACTAGCGGGCGGTACGAGCAGTACTTC
-	TRBV29-1	TRBJ2-7	-	CSARFAGGEQYF	TGCAGCGCCCGTTTCGCCGGGGGCGAGCAGTACTTC
-	TRBV7-7	TRBJ2-1	-	CASSLSGFRSYNEQFF	TGTGCTAGCAGCTTGAGCGGGTTTCGGTCCTACAATGAGCAGTTCTTC
-	TRBV30	TRBJ1-1	-	CACQGQPMANTEAFF	TGTGCCTGCCAAGGACAGCCTATGGCTAACACTGAAGCTTTCTTT
-	TRBV19	TRBJ2-7	-	CATASGGYSYEQYF	TGTGCCACCGCCAGTGGGGGGTACTCCTACGAGCAGTACTTC
TRBD2	TRBV19	TRBJ2-1	-	CASSNTSANEQFF	TGTGCCAGTAGTAATACTAGCGCCAATGAGCAGTTCTTC
TRBD1	TRBV5-1	TRBJ1-5	-	CASSIGQGDQPQHF	TGCGCCAGCAGCATAGGACAGGGGGATCAGCCCCAGCATTTT
-	TRBV6-4	TRBJ1-2	-	CASSDSPGGNGYTF	TGTGCCAGCAGTGATAGCCCGGGGGGCAATGGCTACACCTTC
-	TRBV25-1	TRBJ2-7	-	CASSEYGLAVTRPYEQYF	TGTGCCAGCAGTGAATATGGATTAGCGGTAACGCGACCCTACGAGCAGTACTTC
TRBD1	TRBV6-6	TRBJ1-2	-	CASSYANEGALYGYTF	TGTGCCAGCAGTTACGCCAATGAGGGGGCTCTCTATGGCTACACCTTC
TRBD2	TRBV5-4	TRBJ2-7	-	CASSPPAGGRNEQYF	TGTGCCAGCAGCCCTCCAGCGGGAGGGAGGAACGAGCAGTACTTC
TRBD1	TRBV7-9	TRBJ1-2	-	CASSFKDRVYYGYTF	TGTGCCAGCAGCTTCAAAGACAGGGTTTACTATGGCTACACCTTC
-	TRBV27	TRBJ1-4	once	CASSPSNEKLFF	TGTGCCAGCAGCCCGTCTAATGAAAAACTGTTTTTT
TRBD2	TRBV29-1	TRBJ2-7	-	CSVEMGGNYEQYF	TGCAGCGTTGAAATGGGGGGGAACTACGAGCAGTACTTC
-	TRBV5-6	TRBJ2-6	-	CASSGEDRTVSGANVLTF	TGTGCCAGCAGCGGGGAGGACAGGACTGTCTCTGGGGCCAACGTCCTGACTTTC
-	TRBV5-6	TRBJ2-7	-	CASSLRGGDEQYF	TGTGCCAGCAGTCTCCGGGGAGGCGACGAGCAGTACTTC
TRBD2	TRBV9	TRBJ2-5	-	CASSVGPAGGPGETQYF	TGTGCCAGCAGCGTAGGCCCCGCGGGAGGGCCCGGGGAAACCCAGTACTTC
-	TRBV29-1	TRBJ2-2	-	CSVDAGRGTGELFF	TGCAGCGTTGACGCGGGACGGGGTACCGGGGAGCTGTTTTTT
-	TRBV4-2	TRBJ2-7	-	CASSQVLGYEQYF	TGTGCCAGCAGCCAGGTACTTGGCTACGAGCAGTACTTC
-	TRBV11-2	TRBJ2-3	medium-sized	CASSFPLHPGPADTQYF	TGTGCCAGCAGCTTCCCTCTGCACCCCGGTCCGGCAGATACGCAGTATTTT
-	TRBV14	TRBJ2-2	-	CASSPGNTGELFF	TGTGCCAGCAGCCCCGGGAACACCGGGGAGCTGTTTTTT
TRBD2	TRBV27	TRBJ2-3	-	CASRTGGGEDTQYF	TGTGCCAGCCGAACGGGAGGAGGGGAAGATACGCAGTATTTT
-	TRBV27	TRBJ2-7	-	CASSTFAPYEQYF	TGTGCCAGCAGTACGTTCGCGCCCTACGAGCAGTACTTC
-	TRBV30	TRBJ2-3	-	CAWKVGTPVGGRTDTQYF	TGTGCCTGGAAGGTCGGGACACCGGTGGGGGGGCGAACAGATACGCAGTATTTT
TRBD2	TRBV27	TRBJ2-7	-	CASSPLAGVSSYEQYF	TGTGCCAGCAGTCCTCTGGCGGGAGTTAGTTCCTACGAGCAGTACTTC
TRBD2	TRBV15	TRBJ2-3	-	CATRGTSGNRRYTQYF	TGTGCCACCAGAGGGACTAGCGGGAATCGTCGGTATACGCAGTATTTT
TRBD2	TRBV19	TRBJ2-3	-	CASSISAGETDTQYF	TGTGCCAGTAGTATCTCAGCGGGAGAAACAGATACGCAGTATTTT
TRBD2	TRBV19	TRBJ2-5	-	CAYHPEGREGGETQYF	TGTGCCTACCATCCCGAGGGACGGGAGGGGGGAGAGACCCAGTACTTC
-	TRBV11-1	TRBJ1-1	-	CASSQRGHTEAFF	TGTGCCAGCAGCCAGCGGGGGCACACTGAAGCTTTCTTT
-	TRBV27	TRBJ2-7	-	CASSSSRGSYEQYF	TGTGCCAGCAGTTCGAGCAGGGGTTCCTACGAGCAGTACTTC
-	TRBV27	TRBJ1-1	few	CASSLGGLGTEAFF	TGTGCCAGCAGTTTAGGAGGGCTGGGGACTGAAGCTTTCTTT
TRBD1	TRBV7-9	TRBJ1-2	-	CASTTGVVYGYTF	TGTGCCAGCACGACAGGGGTGGTCTATGGCTACACCTTC
TRBD1	TRBV2	TRBJ1-6	-	CASSSRQGDSPLHF	TGTGCCAGCAGTTCTAGACAGGGGGATTCACCCCTCCACTTT
-	TRBV7-8	TRBJ2-2	-	CASSLQGRIGELFF	TGTGCCAGCAGCTTGCAGGGCCGGATCGGGGAGCTGTTTTTT
TRBD1	TRBV28	TRBJ2-2	-	CASTLGQGDTGELFF	TGTGCCAGCACATTAGGACAGGGTGACACCGGGGAGCTGTTTTTT
-	TRBV14	TRBJ2-7	-	CASSQVNRVPIPLEQYF	TGTGCCAGCAGCCAAGTCAACAGGGTCCCTATTCCCCTCGAGCAGTACTTC
-	TRBV28	TRBJ1-1	few	CASSFRQLNTEAFF	TGTGCCAGCAGTTTTCGACAGCTGAACACTGAAGCTTTCTTT
TRBD2	TRBV7-7	TRBJ2-1	-	CASSLGGLVNEQFF	TGTGCTAGCAGCTTAGGGGGACTAGTTAATGAGCAGTTCTTC